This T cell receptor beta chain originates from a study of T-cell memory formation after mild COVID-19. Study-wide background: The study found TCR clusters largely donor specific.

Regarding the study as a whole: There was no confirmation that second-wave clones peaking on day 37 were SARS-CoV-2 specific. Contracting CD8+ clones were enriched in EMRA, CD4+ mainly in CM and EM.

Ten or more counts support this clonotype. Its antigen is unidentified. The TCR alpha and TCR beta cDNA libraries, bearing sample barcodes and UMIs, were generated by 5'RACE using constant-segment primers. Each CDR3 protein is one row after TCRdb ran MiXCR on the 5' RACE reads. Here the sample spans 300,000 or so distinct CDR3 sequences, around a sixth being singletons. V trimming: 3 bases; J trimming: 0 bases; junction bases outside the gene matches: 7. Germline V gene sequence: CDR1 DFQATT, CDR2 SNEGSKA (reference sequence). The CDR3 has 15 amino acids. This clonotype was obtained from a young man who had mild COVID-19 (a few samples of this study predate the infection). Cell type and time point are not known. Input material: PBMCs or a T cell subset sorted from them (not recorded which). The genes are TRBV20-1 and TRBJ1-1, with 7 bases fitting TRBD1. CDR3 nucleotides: TGCAGTGCTAGCGGGGGGGGACAGATGAACACTGAAGCTTTCTTT. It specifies CSASGGGQMNTEAFF.